What follows are 24 T cell receptor beta chains derived from one specimen sequenced in a study of vaccination and CD4 T cells after COVID-19. No antigen has been identified for these receptors. Treatment denoted: roughly 11-day PBMC culture with coronavirus spike peptide pools or control peptides (ViraFEST assay). The Oncomine TCR Beta short-read assay sequenced DNA from cultured CD4+ T cells. TCRdb reprocessed the PCR reads with MiXCR, giving one entry per CDR3 protein. The profile shows roughly 10,000 distinct CDR3 sequences, about four fifths of them singletons. Sequenced material: CD4+ T cells from blood, cultured in vitro. These receptors were collected from a human donor who had recovered from COVID-19.

In this sample, this clonotype turned up a few times. The chain employs TRBV20-1 and TRBJ1-1; D not resolved. The V gene's germline CDR1 is DFQATT and CDR2 SNEGSKA (reference sequence). V was shortened by 3 bases and J by 3 bases, with 8 bases between the two germline ends. CDR3 length: 12 residues. The CDR3 region has the DNA TGCAGTGCTAGGACCCTGGACACTGAAGCTTTCTTT. Protein: CSARTLDTEAFF.

The V and J genes are TRBV6-1 and TRBJ1-2; TRBD1 is a possible D gene (6 bases). Germline assignment: CDR1 MNHNS and CDR2 SASEGT. This CDR3 comprises 14 residues. Trimming took 6 bases from V and 6 from J, leaving 17 bases between them. The CDR3 is CASRQGGRRDGYTF. DNA for the CDR3: TGTGCCAGCAGACAGGGAGGACGGCGGGATGGCTACACCTTC.

The chain couples TRBV7-9 to TRBJ2-7, with TRBD1 as a possible D gene (5 bases). CDR3 length: 15 residues. Trimming removed 1 base at V and 9 bases at J, with 19 bases between. In germline, CDR1 is SEHNR, CDR2 FQNEAQ (reference sequence). The CDR3 DNA follows: TGTGCCAGCAGCTTAGTGGGGCGTGAACCATGGGGGCAGTACTTC. Protein product: CASSLVGREPWGQYF.

The chain carries TRBV12-3 or TRBV12-4 and TRBJ1-2; no firm D call. Trimming stripped 4 bases from V and 8 bases from J, with 11 bases between. The CDR3 has 12 amino acids. CDR3 protein: CASSSRLTGYTF. The DNA for the CDR3 is TGTGCCAGCAGTTCCAGGCTCACGGGCTACACCTTC.

The J gene is TRBJ1-2, the V gene TRBV6-5; the D is unclear. V dropped 0 bases and J dropped 8 bases, with 7 bases sitting between them. The CDR3 has 12 amino acids. Looked up from germline, CDR1 is MNHEY and CDR2 is SVGAGI. For the CDR3, the DNA is TGTGCCAGCAGTTACTCAACGGGGGGCTACACCTTC. Its translation is CASSYSTGGYTF.

As for this clonotype: A much more abundant neighbour one base away suggests this may be a read error. The chain carries TRBV24-1 and TRBJ2-1; TRBD2 matches 8 bases. Germline-derived CDR1 and CDR2 are KGHDR and SFDVKD. The CDR3 totals 16 residues. CDR3 sequence: CATSDLLAGSYNKQFF. The CDR3 nucleotides are TGTGCCACCAGTGATTTGCTAGCGGGCTCCTACAATAAGCAGTTCTTC.

This clonotype was seen only a few times. CDR3 sequence (DNA): TGTGCCACCAGCAGAGCCGATCAGCCCCAGCATTTT. Translation: CATSRADQPQHF. The rearrangement links TRBV15 to TRBJ1-5; unclear D gene. Trimming stripped 1 base from V and 5 bases from J, with 3 bases between. Germline CDR1 reads LNHNV; CDR2 reads YYDKDF (reference sequence). This CDR3 region has 12 residues.

The rearrangement links TRBV7-2 to TRBJ2-7; D not certain. The CDR3 runs to 13 residues. Trimming pared 5 bases from V and 1 base from J, leaving 9 bases between. CDR1 and CDR2 from the germline V gene are SGHTA and FQGNSA. CDR3 sequence reads: CASSVSPSYEQYF. The CDR3 DNA sequence: TGTGCCAGCAGCGTTAGTCCTTCCTACGAGCAGTACTTC.

The chain uses TRBV20-1 and TRBJ1-1; a weak D match, TRBD1 (5 bases). The CDR3 runs to 11 residues. The V end was cut by 3 bases, the J end by 7 bases, with 9 bases between. The germline V gene encodes CDR1 DFQATT and CDR2 SNEGSKA (reference sequence). Written as DNA, the CDR3 is TGCAGTGCTAGTTCGGGACTTGAAGCTTTCTTT. Its translation is CSASSGLEAFF.

J is TRBJ1-5 and V is TRBV6-2 or TRBV6-3; 8 positions match TRBD1. The trim removed 0 bases at V and 5 bases at J, leaving 3 bases unmatched. The CDR3 consists of 15 residues. Per the germline V gene, CDR1 is MNHEY and CDR2 is SVGEGT. CDR3 loop: CASSYSWTGYQPQHF. DNA of the CDR3: TGTGCCAGCAGTTACTCCTGGACAGGGTATCAGCCCCAGCATTTT.

The V and J genes are TRBV4-2 and TRBJ2-1, with D tentatively TRBD1 (5 bases). The V and J ends lost 5 bases and 15 bases respectively, with 17 bases between them. Germline CDR1 LGHNA, CDR2 YNFKEQ. The CDR3 has 12 amino acids. CDR3 sequence (DNA): TGTGCCAGCAGCGGCCGTCAGGGCGTGCGGTTCTTC. This gives the protein CASSGRQGVRFF.

The chain carries TRBV20-1 and TRBJ2-1, with 12 positions matching TRBD2. V dropped 3 bases and J dropped 7; count of bases not matched to a gene: 16. Germline assignment: CDR1 DFQATT and CDR2 SNEGSKA (reference sequence). The CDR3 loop spans 18 amino acids. As DNA, the CDR3 is TGCAGTGCTAGGCGGACTAGCGGGAATCTTATCTCGGGGAATGAGCAGTTCTTC. This translates into CSARRTSGNLISGNEQFF.

The chain recombines TRBV6-2 or TRBV6-3 with TRBJ2-7; 7 nucleotides match TRBD1. After removal of 0 bases from V and 6 bases from J, the junction contained 14 bases not matched to a gene. This CDR3 contains 17 residues. Germline-derived CDR1 and CDR2 are MNHEY and SVGEGT. CDR3 in DNA: TGTGCCAGCAGTTACTCCGGCGTGAGAGGGGGCGGAGCCGAGCAGTACTTC. Translating it yields CASSYSGVRGGGAEQYF.

The rearrangement uses TRBV18 and TRBJ2-7; weak D call: TRBD2 (8 bases). CDR1 and CDR2 from the germline V gene are KGHSH and LQKENI. Trimming cost V 3 bases and J 7 bases, with 22 bases left between them. The CDR3 is 16 residues long. DNA for the CDR3: TGTGCCAGCTCACCTAGTCCGGGAGGGCCAGGGGGAGAGCAGTACTTC. It is translated as CASSPSPGGPGGEQYF.

V usage is TRBV7-2 and J usage is TRBJ2-7, with D uncertain. Trimming shortened V by 5 bases and J by 3 bases, and 8 bases separated the two germline ends. CDR1 and CDR2 from the germline V gene are SGHTA and FQGNSA. CDR3 length: 12 amino acids. DNA of the CDR3: TGTGCCAGCAGCGACCGGGTCTACGAGCAGTACTTC. Translation: CASSDRVYEQYF.

V is TRBV19 and J is TRBJ2-7, with 10 bases identical to TRBD2. Germline assignment: CDR1 LNHDA and CDR2 SQIVND (reference sequence). This CDR3 is 16 amino acids long. V shed 5 bases, J shed 2 bases, and the junction held 9 bases outside the gene matches. The CDR3 coding sequence is TGTGCCAGTAGTTCACGACTAGCGGGCGTTGCCTACGAGCAGTACTTC. Translating it yields CASSSRLAGVAYEQYF. Full variable domain (rest looked up from reference TRBV19 and TRBJ2-7): DGGITQSPKYLFRKEGQNVTLSCEQNLNHDAMYWYRQDPGQGLRLIYYSQIVNDFQKGDIAEGYSVSREKKESFPLTVTSAQKNPTAFYLCASSSRLAGVAYEQYFGPGTRLTVT.

The chain is built from TRBV5-4 and TRBJ1-6; no clear D. With 2 bases removed from V and 7 bases from J, the gap between germline ends came to 16 bases. The V gene's germline CDR1 is SGHNT and CDR2 YYREEE (reference sequence). CDR3 length equals 16 residues. CDR3 nucleotides: TGTGCCAGCAGCTTTGGGGTGACCAACCCAAATTCACCCCTCCACTTT. Translating gives CASSFGVTNPNSPLHF.

The chain couples TRBV6-4 to TRBJ2-1; 8 bases line up with TRBD1. With V trimmed by 1 base and J by 2 bases, 4 bases remained unmatched. CDR3 length equals 16 residues. Germline CDR1 reads MRHNA; CDR2 reads SNTAGT. CDR3 region: CASSDFRTGTYNEQFF. In DNA, the CDR3 is TGTGCCAGCAGTGACTTCAGGACAGGGACCTACAATGAGCAGTTCTTC.

V and J are TRBV6-2 or TRBV6-3 and TRBJ1-5; 7 bases map to TRBD1. V lost 2 bases, J lost 6 bases, and 4 bases stayed unmatched. Germline V gives CDR1 MNHEY, CDR2 SVGEGT. The CDR3 totals 14 residues. CDR3 region: CASSYRQGGQPQHF. For the CDR3, the DNA is TGTGCCAGCAGTTACCGACAGGGTGGTCAGCCCCAGCATTTT.

The chain couples TRBV7-2 to TRBJ1-1; D gene uncertain. The CDR3 totals 15 residues. Trimming removed 4 bases at V and 0 bases at J, with 12 bases between. Per the germline V gene, CDR1 is SGHTA and CDR2 is FQGNSA. In DNA, the CDR3 is TGTGCCAGCAGCTATAACGGGAGGTTGAACACTGAAGCTTTCTTT. It encodes CASSYNGRLNTEAFF.

The chain uses TRBV4-3 and TRBJ1-1; the match to TRBD1 covers 8 bases. The CDR3 runs 18 residues. Looked up from germline, CDR1 is LGHNA and CDR2 is YSLEER. The V and J ends lost 0 bases and 0 bases, in that order; junction bases with no gene match: 9. CDR3 bases: TGCGCCAGCAGCCAAGATTCTTGGGACAGGACTTTGAACACTGAAGCTTTCTTT. Translated: CASSQDSWDRTLNTEAFF.

V gene TRBV19 combines with J gene TRBJ1-5; D possibly corresponds to TRBD1 (5 bases). V lost 5 bases and J 0 bases, leaving 11 bases between the germline ends. The CDR3 is 15 residues long. Germline CDR1 reads LNHDA; CDR2 reads SQIVND (reference sequence). The CDR3 here is CASSGGGFSNQPQHF. The CDR3 nucleotides read TGTGCCAGTAGTGGGGGAGGGTTTAGCAATCAGCCCCAGCATTTT.

The chain recombines TRBV27 with TRBJ1-2; no firm D call. There are 11 residues in the CDR3. V lost 7 bases, J lost 5 bases, and 8 bases lay in between. CDR1 is MNHEY, CDR2 SMNVEV, per germline (reference sequence). CDR3 coding DNA: TGTGCCAGCATAGGACGGTATGGCTACACCTTC. This translates into CASIGRYGYTF.

The chain recombines TRBV7-9 with TRBJ1-1, with a possible D match to TRBD1 (6 bases). V was cut by 4 bases and J by 5 bases, with 23 bases left in between. This CDR3 is built from 17 residues. The germline CDR1 and CDR2 sequences are SEHNR and FQNEAQ (reference sequence). The CDR3 DNA is TGTGCCAGCAGCTACTCACTAGGGGGGGCGGAGAGGACTGAAGCTTTCTTT. It encodes CASSYSLGGAERTEAFF.